Below, 29 T cell receptor beta chains from the same sample are listed, as sequenced in a study of T cell responses to AZD1222 COVID-19 vaccine. Here immunoSEQ multiplex PCR was the method, and the copy in TCRdb shows in-frame clones only, minus some. The sample contains approximately 260,000 clones, 90% to 95% of which appear only once. The source material was peripheral blood, sampled on day 0 of AZD1222 vaccination. Source of these receptors: an adult in good health.

The rearrangement links TRBV12-3 or TRBV12-4 to TRBJ2-1; 7 nucleotides align to TRBD2. The CDR3 length is 13 residues. Trimming removed 5 bases from V and 7 bases from J; junction bases left unmatched: 5. CDR3 amino acids: CASSPHGRNEQFF. The CDR3 DNA reads TGTGCCAGCAGTCCTCACGGGAGGAATGAGCAGTTCTTC.

This chain connects TRBV5-1 to TRBJ1-2, with a tentative D call TRBD1 (5 bases). The V gene's germline CDR1 is SGHRS and CDR2 YFSETQ. The CDR3 totals 16 residues. Trimming removed 3 bases from V and 5 bases from J, with 20 bases in between. CDR3 region: CASSSGTPGGAYGYTF. In DNA form, the CDR3 reads TGCGCCAGCAGCTCAGGAACACCCGGGGGAGCATATGGCTACACCTTC.

This chain joins TRBV6-4 and TRBJ2-2; D is undetermined. Trimming removed 9 bases at V and 5 bases at J, with 16 bases between. CDR3 length equals 14 residues. From germline, CDR1 is MRHNA and CDR2 SNTAGT. CDR3 DNA: TGTGCCAGTCGACTCGCTACACAGACCGGGGAGCTGTTTTTT. This gives the protein CASRLATQTGELFF.

V usage is TRBV5-1 and J usage is TRBJ2-2; possible D gene TRBD2, 6 bases. The CDR3 has 16 amino acids. Between the trimmed V and J ends, which lost 3 bases and 0 bases, there was a span of 12 bases. CDR1 and CDR2 from the germline V gene are SGHRS and YFSETQ. CDR3 bases: TGCGCCAGCAGCTCGGGACTCCTCGCGAACACCGGGGAGCTGTTTTTT. Translated, it gives CASSSGLLANTGELFF.

The chain has TRBV28 and TRBJ2-5, with D unresolved. V gave up 3 bases and J gave up 7 bases, with 27 bases separating them. CDR3 length: 18 amino acids. Germline CDR1 reads MDHEN; CDR2 reads SYDVKM. The CDR3 nucleotides are TGTGCCAGCAGTTTGGGTGGAGCCCCTACGATTCGTGGCGGGACCCAGTACTTC. Its translation is CASSLGGAPTIRGGTQYF.

Here the CDR3 reads CASRGTGETGELFF. The DNA for the CDR3 is TGTGCCAGCAGAGGGACAGGGGAAACCGGGGAGCTGTTTTTT. The chain recombines TRBV6-5 with TRBJ2-2; 10 bases align to TRBD1. The CDR3 totals 14 residues. CDR1 and CDR2 (germline): MNHEY, SVGAGI. The J segment lost 5 bases and the V segment lost 6 bases, leaving 3 bases of the junction unmatched.

The CDR3 DNA reads TGTGCCACCAGCAGACGGCAGGGTACGGGCGGGGAGCTGTTTTTT. This gives the protein CATSRRQGTGGELFF. The V gene is TRBV15, the J gene TRBJ2-2, with D possibly being TRBD1 (5 bases). Per germline, CDR1 LNHNV and CDR2 YYDKDF (reference sequence). CDR3 size: 15 residues. Trimming removed 2 bases at V and 7 bases at J, with 14 bases between.

A single count supports this clone. The V call is TRBV7-2, the J call TRBJ2-2; TRBD2 might be the D (6 bases). Germline assignment: CDR1 SGHTA and CDR2 FQGNSA. V shed 0 bases and J shed 6 bases, with 11 bases lying between them. This CDR3 has 15 residues. This CDR3 is CASSLAGRGAGELFF. CDR3 nucleotide sequence: TGTGCCAGCAGCTTAGCCGGGAGAGGCGCCGGGGAGCTGTTTTTT.

V usage is TRBV2 and J usage is TRBJ2-5; TRBD2 matches 11 bases. After removal of 4 bases from V and 3 bases from J, the junction contained 13 bases not matched to a gene. The CDR3 spans 18 residues. CDR1 is SNHLY and CDR2 is FYNNEI in the germline V gene. The CDR3 DNA reads as TGTGCCAGCAGTGGGTGGACTAGCGGGCAACATTGGGAAGAGACCCAGTACTTC. This translates into CASSGWTSGQHWEETQYF.

The V gene is TRBV5-1, the J gene TRBJ2-1; D is ambiguous. The germline V gene encodes CDR1 SGHRS and CDR2 YFSETQ. V lost 3 bases to trimming and J lost 4 bases, with 14 bases between them. The CDR3 contains 15 residues. CDR3 DNA: TGCGCCAGCAGCTCCGACAACGGCGCGTACAATGAGCAGTTCTTC. Its translation is CASSSDNGAYNEQFF. Combining the CDR3 with reference TRBV5-1 and TRBJ2-1 gives the whole variable domain KAGVTQTPRYLIKTRGQQVTLSCSPISGHRSVSWYQQTPGQGLQFLFEYFSETQRNKGNFPGRFSGRQFSNSRSEMNVSTLELGDSALYLCASSSDNGAYNEQFFGPGTRLTVL.

The J gene is TRBJ2-2, the V gene TRBV7-3; 9 bases are a match to TRBD2. Germline lookup yields CDR1 SGHTA and CDR2 FQGTGA. J gave up 5 bases and V 0 bases, and 10 bases lay outside the gene matches. The CDR3 is made up of 18 amino acids. CDR3 residues: CASSLTAVAGAKTGELFF. CDR3 bases: TGTGCCAGCAGCTTAACGGCCGTAGCGGGGGCTAAAACCGGGGAGCTGTTTTTT.

The chain couples TRBV6-5 to TRBJ2-3; the D gene is possibly TRBD1 (5 bases). V was trimmed by 4 bases and J by 9 bases, leaving 17 bases between them. The CDR3 sequence is 14 residues long. Germline assignment: CDR1 MNHEY and CDR2 SVGAGI. The CDR3 loop reads CASSSRLEQGTQYF. CDR3 coding DNA: TGTGCCAGCAGTTCACGGCTGGAGCAGGGAACGCAGTATTTT.

This clone is a singleton in its sample. V and J are TRBV2 and TRBJ2-1, with 8 positions matching TRBD1. Germline trimming cut 5 bases from V and 2 bases from J; bases unmatched to any gene: 5. This CDR3 is 15 amino acids long. CDR1 is SNHLY, CDR2 FYNNEI, per germline. CDR3 coding DNA: TGTGCCAGCAGTACCCGGGACAGGACCTACAATGAGCAGTTCTTC. As protein: CASSTRDRTYNEQFF.

The V and J genes are TRBV2 and TRBJ2-4, with 7 bases fitting TRBD1. Germline trimming cut 4 bases from V and 7 bases from J; bases unmatched to any gene: 4. From germline, CDR1 is SNHLY and CDR2 FYNNEI. The CDR3 covers 13 residues. The CDR3 region has the DNA TGTGCCAGCAGTGGGACAGGAATCAACATTCAGTACTTC. Translation: CASSGTGINIQYF. Full variable domain (remainder filled in from reference TRBV2 and TRBJ2-4): EPEVTQTPSHQVTQMGQEVILRCVPISNHLYFYWYRQILGQKVEFLVSFYNNEISEKSEIFDDQFSVERPDGSNFTLKIRSTKLEDSAMYFCASSGTGINIQYFGAGTRLSVL.

CDR3 residues: CASSIPQINIQYF. In DNA form, the CDR3 reads TGTGCCAGTAGTATTCCCCAAATCAACATTCAGTACTTC. The chain joins TRBV19 to TRBJ2-4; D is unresolved. Trimming left V 3 bases short and J 7 bases short, with 10 bases between. The germline V gene has CDR1 LNHDA and CDR2 SQIVND (reference sequence). There are 13 residues in the CDR3.

The V call is TRBV6-1, the J call TRBJ2-7; D may be TRBD1 or TRBD2 (7 bases each). The CDR3 loop spans 17 amino acids. V lost 4 bases and J 4 bases, leaving 23 bases between the germline ends. Germline CDR1 is MNHNS and CDR2 is SASEGT. CDR3 residues: CASSAVGGDSGGYEQYF. DNA of the CDR3: TGTGCCAGCAGTGCGGTGGGAGGGGACTCAGGGGGGTACGAGCAGTACTTC.

In nucleotides, the CDR3 is TGTGCCAGCACCCGTGACAGCTCCTACGAGCAGTACTTC. Amino acid sequence: CASTRDSSYEQYF. The V call is TRBV6-5, the J call TRBJ2-7, with D possibly being TRBD1 (5 bases). V was clipped by 7 bases and J by 0 bases, with 10 bases between them. CDR3 length: 13 residues. CDR1 and CDR2 from the germline V gene are MNHEY and SVGAGI.

The genes are TRBV28 and TRBJ1-2; D is uncertain. Germline V gene sequence: CDR1 MDHEN, CDR2 SYDVKM. The germline V and J ends were trimmed by 3 bases and 6 bases, with 11 bases remaining between them. The CDR3 extends over 13 amino acids. The CDR3 reads CASSFRPPNGYTF. The CDR3 coding sequence is TGTGCCAGCAGTTTCCGACCTCCTAATGGCTACACCTTC.

V usage is TRBV28 and J usage is TRBJ1-5; TRBD1 is a possible D gene (6 bases). Germline V lookup: CDR1 MDHEN, CDR2 SYDVKM. V was pared by 8 bases and J by 2 bases, with 16 bases between. The CDR3 totals 15 residues. CDR3 in amino acids: CASGGASFGNQPQHF. The CDR3 nucleotides read TGTGCCAGCGGGGGGGCCTCGTTTGGCAATCAGCCCCAGCATTTT.

The chain couples TRBV28 to TRBJ2-7; a possible D gene is TRBD2 (6 bases). Germline CDR1 is MDHEN and CDR2 is SYDVKM. V lost 10 bases to trimming and J lost 3 bases, with 25 bases between them. The CDR3 is 16 residues long. The CDR3 loop reads CAINSVAEKGYYEQYF. The CDR3 nucleotides are TGTGCCATAAATTCGGTAGCGGAGAAGGGGTACTACGAGCAGTACTTC. The variable domain in full, with the rest retrieved from reference TRBV28 and TRBJ2-7, is DVKVTQSSRYLVKRTGEKVFLECVQDMDHENMFWYRQDPGLGLRLIYFSYDVKMKEKGDIPEGYSVSREKKERFSLILESASTNQTSMYLCAINSVAEKGYYEQYFGPGTRLTVT.

The rearrangement joins TRBV9 to TRBJ2-5; either TRBD1 or TRBD2 may supply D (5 bases each). CDR3 length: 17 residues. V shed 0 bases and J shed 5 bases, with 20 bases lying between them. Germline lookup yields CDR1 SGDLS and CDR2 YYNGEE. CDR3 amino acids: CASSVGGSSRPWETQYF. CDR3 sequence (DNA): TGTGCCAGCAGCGTAGGGGGGAGTAGCCGTCCGTGGGAGACCCAGTACTTC.

This chain connects TRBV3-1 (or the pseudogene TRBV3-2) to TRBJ1-6; D ambiguous. Germline lookup yields CDR1 LGHDT and CDR2 YNNKEL (reference sequence). V shed 0 bases and J shed 7 bases, with 10 bases lying between them. The CDR3 extends over 15 amino acids. The CDR3 loop is CASSQEAVQNSPLHF. As DNA, the CDR3 is TGTGCCAGCAGCCAAGAGGCAGTCCAAAATTCACCCCTCCACTTT.

CDR3 in amino acids: CASSQGQGWNSPLHF. In DNA, the CDR3 is TGTGCCAGCAGTCAAGGACAGGGGTGGAATTCACCCCTCCACTTT. The rearrangement joins TRBV28 to TRBJ1-6; TRBD1 agrees at 9 bases. V was clipped by 5 bases and J by 7 bases; unmatched bases: 6. The CDR3 is 15 residues long. Germline CDR1 is MDHEN and CDR2 is SYDVKM. Full variable domain (remainder filled in from reference TRBV28 and TRBJ1-6): DVKVTQSSRYLVKRTGEKVFLECVQDMDHENMFWYRQDPGLGLRLIYFSYDVKMKEKGDIPEGYSVSREKKERFSLILESASTNQTSMYLCASSQGQGWNSPLHFGNGTRLTVT.

The chain recombines TRBV28 with TRBJ2-7; TRBD1 matches at 8 bases. V gave up 3 bases and J gave up 4 bases; unmatched junction bases: 2. Germline lookup yields CDR1 MDHEN and CDR2 SYDVKM. The CDR3 is made up of 13 amino acids. The CDR3 DNA follows: TGTGCCAGCAGTTTCGGGACAGGTTACGAGCAGTACTTC. This codes for CASSFGTGYEQYF.

V is TRBV29-1 and J is TRBJ1-3; D remains ambiguous. Trimming shortened V by 0 bases and J by 4 bases, and 10 bases separated the two germline ends. CDR1 SQVTM and CDR2 ANQGSEA come from the germline V gene. The length of the CDR3 is 14 residues. In DNA, the CDR3 is TGCAGCGTTGAAGATAGGTTCCTGGGAAACACCATATATTTT. The encoded protein is CSVEDRFLGNTIYF.

The chain recombines TRBV7-3 with TRBJ2-7, with a possible D match to TRBD2 (5 bases). This CDR3 has 13 residues. V was trimmed by 3 bases and J by 6 bases, leaving 12 bases between them. Looked up from germline, CDR1 is SGHTA and CDR2 is FQGTGA. The CDR3 DNA reads TGTGCCAGCAGCTTGAGAGTCGGAGGCGAGCAGTACTTC. Encoded protein: CASSLRVGGEQYF.

The V call is TRBV5-1, the J call TRBJ2-7; 7 bases fit TRBD1. This CDR3 region has 15 residues. Trimming at V came to 4 bases and at J to 4 bases, leaving 11 bases not matched to a gene. CDR1 and CDR2 from the germline V gene are SGHRS and YFSETQ. CDR3 sequence (DNA): TGCGCCAGCAGCCAAGCCGGACAGGACGGTTACGAGCAGTACTTC. Amino acids: CASSQAGQDGYEQYF.

The CDR3 DNA is TGTGCCAGCAGCCAGGGGGCGAATGAGCAGTTCTTC. Translated, it gives CASSQGANEQFF. This chain uses TRBV13 with TRBJ2-1; 8 positions agree with TRBD1. Germline lookup yields CDR1 PRHDT and CDR2 FYEKMQ (reference sequence). The CDR3 runs to 12 residues. With V trimmed by 5 bases and J by 7 bases, 1 base remained unmatched.

The V and J genes are TRBV7-2 and TRBJ2-7; possible D gene TRBD1, 6 bases. The CDR3 spans 14 residues. Trimming stripped 2 bases from V and 3 bases from J, with 11 bases between. Germline loops: CDR1 SGHTA, CDR2 FQGNSA. The CDR3 region has the DNA TGTGCCAGCAGCTTACGAGGACAGATCTACGAGCAGTACTTC. Protein product: CASSLRGQIYEQYF.